This TCR beta chain came from a study of shared clonotypes between healthy human individuals. In germline, CDR1 is MDHEN, CDR2 SYDVKM. This CDR3 contains 14 residues. J gave up 2 bases and V 7 bases, and 6 bases lay outside the gene matches. The naive CD8 population came from CD45RO-negative cells selected for CCR7, without terminally differentiated effector memory CD45RA+ cells. Generated by immunoSEQ multiplex PCR, the TCRdb table keeps only in-frame clones and is missing some. This sample carries more than 2 million clones, less than 95% of them seen once, and the ten largest clones take approximately 1.2%.

The rearrangement uses TRBV28 and TRBJ2-7; 9 nucleotides line up with TRBD2. Sequenced: naive CD8+ T cells sorted from blood. This receptor was obtained from a man aged 18-30 years in good health. CDR3 sequence: CASTPSGATYEQYF. CDR3 coding DNA: TGTGCCAGCACTCCTAGCGGGGCCACCTACGAGCAGTACTTC.